Shown below are 24 T cell receptor beta chains from a single sample sequenced in a study of shared clonotypes between healthy human individuals. The table came from immunoSEQ multiplex PCR; TCRdb's copy has only in-frame clones and leaves some out. The sample contains approximately 2.4 million clones, about 94% of which appear only once. Material for sequencing was naive CD4+ T cells sorted from blood. Subset indicated: CD45RA+ positively selected. These receptor sequences come from a man younger than 30 in good health.

This clone was observed a handful of times. The chain recombines TRBV5-1 with TRBJ1-6; possible D gene TRBD1, 5 bases. Trimming left V 4 bases short and J 6 bases short, with 17 bases between. The V gene's germline CDR1 is SGHRS and CDR2 YFSETQ. The CDR3 is 16 residues long. Here the CDR3 reads CASSQGHSEPNSPLHF. The CDR3 DNA sequence: TGCGCCAGCAGCCAAGGACACTCGGAGCCTAATTCACCCCTCCACTTT.

The rearrangement uses TRBV18 and TRBJ2-3; TRBD2 agrees at 8 bases. CDR1 is KGHSH and CDR2 is LQKENI in the germline V gene. The ends lost 6 bases at V and 5 bases at J; junction bases unmatched: 10. This CDR3 contains 15 residues. The CDR3 protein is CASSPPAGGIDTQYF. The CDR3 region has the DNA TGTGCCAGCTCCCCCCCGGCGGGGGGAATAGATACGCAGTATTTT. Drawing the rest from reference TRBV18 and TRBJ2-3, the complete variable domain is NAGVMQNPRHLVRRRGQEARLRCSPMKGHSHVYWYRQLPEEGLKFMVYLQKENIIDESGMPKERFSAEFPKEGPSILRIQQVVRGDSAAYFCASSPPAGGIDTQYFGPGTRLTVL.

V gene TRBV2 combines with J gene TRBJ2-1; TRBD2 matches 7 bases. The ends lost 2 bases at V and 0 bases at J; junction bases unmatched: 4. The length of the CDR3 is 16 residues. Looked up from germline, CDR1 is SNHLY and CDR2 is FYNNEI. DNA for the CDR3: TGTGCCAGCAGTGAATGGGCTAGCGGCTCCTACAATGAGCAGTTCTTC. This codes for CASSEWASGSYNEQFF.

This chain connects TRBV4-2 to TRBJ2-7; TRBD2 aligns across 8 bases. Germline V gene data show CDR1 as LGHNA and CDR2 as YNFKEQ. V lost 0 bases, J lost 5 bases, and 12 bases stayed unmatched. The CDR3 sequence is 17 residues long. CDR3: CASSQEPAGRGAHEQYF. CDR3 bases: TGTGCCAGCAGCCAAGAACCAGCGGGGCGGGGGGCTCACGAGCAGTACTTC.

V usage is TRBV5-6 and J usage is TRBJ1-2; TRBD1 aligns across 8 bases. Unmatched junction bases numbered 8, after V lost 4 bases and J lost 3 bases. The V gene's germline CDR1 is SGHDT and CDR2 YYEEEE. The length of the CDR3 is 15 residues. The CDR3 is CASSKGPGGDYGYTF. The CDR3, as DNA: TGTGCCAGCAGCAAGGGTCCAGGGGGCGACTATGGCTACACCTTC.

This clone came up once. Other DNA sequences from this sample encode an identical CDR3 as well. The V call is TRBV5-1, the J call TRBJ2-5; D not resolved. V was pared by 0 bases and J by 1 base, with 7 bases between. From germline, CDR1 is SGHRS and CDR2 YFSETQ. The CDR3 has 14 amino acids. The CDR3 is CASSLAGTQETQYF. The CDR3 bases are TGCGCCAGCAGCTTGGCTGGCACCCAAGAGACCCAGTACTTC. Filled out from reference TRBV5-1 and TRBJ2-5, the complete variable domain reads KAGVTQTPRYLIKTRGQQVTLSCSPISGHRSVSWYQQTPGQGLQFLFEYFSETQRNKGNFPGRFSGRQFSNSRSEMNVSTLELGDSALYLCASSLAGTQETQYFGPGTRLLVL.

The chain recombines TRBV5-4 with TRBJ2-1; 10 nucleotides match TRBD2. The CDR3 loop spans 16 amino acids. The germline CDR1 and CDR2 sequences are SGHNT and YYREEE (reference sequence). J was trimmed by 4 bases and V by 5 bases; bases with no gene match: 9. The CDR3 DNA follows: TGTGCCAGCAGTACGACCGGGACTAGCGCGTACAATGAGCAGTTCTTC. It encodes CASSTTGTSAYNEQFF.

The chain couples TRBV27 to TRBJ1-6, with TRBD1 matching 8 bases. The CDR3 covers 15 residues. After removal of 3 bases from V and 8 bases from J, the junction contained 6 bases not matched to a gene. The germline V gene encodes CDR1 MNHEY and CDR2 SMNVEV (reference sequence). The CDR3 loop reads CASSFRGQGYSPLHF. CDR3 DNA sequence: TGTGCCAGCAGTTTCCGCGGACAGGGATATTCACCCCTCCACTTT.

On this clone itself: Relative to the germline gene, one junction end is altered; a read error may explain this. This chain uses TRBV18 with TRBJ1-5; D not resolved. Germline loops: CDR1 KGHSH, CDR2 LQKENI. The CDR3 has 15 residues. In DNA form, the CDR3 reads TGTGCCAGTTCACCAAACGCAGATAGCAATCAGCCCCAGCATTTT. Encoded protein: CASSPNADSNQPQHF. The full variable domain, in which reference TRBV18 and TRBJ1-5 provide the parts outside the CDR3, is NAGVMQNPRHLVRRRGQEARLRCSPMKGHSHVYWYRQLPEEGLKFMVYLQKENIIDESGMPKERFSAEFPKEGPSILRIQQVVRGDSAAYFCASSPNADSNQPQHFGDGTRLSIL.

V and J are TRBV18 and TRBJ2-5; D may match TRBD1 or TRBD2 (5 bases each). This CDR3 comprises 17 residues. The V end was cut by 5 bases, the J end by 2 bases, with 21 bases between. Looked up from germline, CDR1 is KGHSH and CDR2 is LQKENI. The DNA of the CDR3 is TGTGCCAGCTCAACCATTTCGACCGGGACGGCTCAAGAGACCCAGTACTTC. Amino acid sequence: CASSTISTGTAQETQYF.

The J gene is TRBJ2-3, the V gene TRBV25-1; D remains ambiguous. The CDR3 has 17 amino acids. The germline V and J ends were trimmed by 4 bases and 6 bases, with 23 bases remaining between them. Germline-derived CDR1 and CDR2 are MGHDK and SYGVNS. The CDR3 loop is CASSGSRDGWVGDTQYF. The CDR3 DNA sequence: TGTGCCAGCAGTGGGTCTCGAGACGGCTGGGTGGGGGATACGCAGTATTTT.

The CDR3 nucleotides are TGTGCCAGCAGCCAGAGCCCCGGGACAGGGGCAAACCGCTATGGCTACACCTTC. Translated, it gives CASSQSPGTGANRYGYTF. The chain links TRBV5-8 to TRBJ1-2, with 10 bases aligning to TRBD1. Germline V CDR1 and CDR2: SGHTS, YDEGEE. The length of the CDR3 is 18 residues. J lost 4 bases, V lost 4 bases, and 16 bases had no gene match.

The chain joins TRBV5-1 to TRBJ2-1; TRBD2 might be the D (5 bases). This CDR3 spans 15 amino acids. The V gene lost 0 bases and the J gene lost 5 bases, with 12 bases spanning the gap. Germline CDR1 is SGHRS and CDR2 is YFSETQ. The CDR3: CASSLGVSANNEQFF. The CDR3 DNA follows: TGCGCCAGCAGCTTGGGGGTTAGCGCAAACAATGAGCAGTTCTTC.

As for this clone: The sample holds other DNA sequences that translate to the same CDR3. This sequence joins TRBV5-1 and TRBJ1-1; D call uncertain. The CDR3 is 14 amino acids. Germline-derived CDR1 and CDR2 are SGHRS and YFSETQ. The V gene lost 0 bases and the J gene lost 0 bases, with 6 bases spanning the gap. In DNA, the CDR3 is TGCGCCAGCAGCTTGGAAGGTTTGAACACTGAAGCTTTCTTT. It codes for CASSLEGLNTEAFF.

The genes are TRBV29-1 and TRBJ2-3, with 7 bases lining up with TRBD1. The trim removed 7 bases at V and 8 bases at J, leaving 15 bases unmatched. Germline values: CDR1 SQVTM, CDR2 ANQGSEA. The CDR3 extends over 14 amino acids. The CDR3 spells CSDRQGGPGGTQYF. Here the CDR3 DNA reads TGCAGCGACAGACAGGGTGGACCGGGTGGTACGCAGTATTTT.

The chain combines TRBV7-9 with TRBJ2-5; D assignment may be TRBD1 or TRBD2 (5 bases each). The CDR3 totals 16 residues. Germline V gene lookup returns CDR1 SEHNR and CDR2 FQNEAQ (reference sequence). The V gene lost 5 bases and the J gene lost 0 bases, with 16 bases spanning the gap. The CDR3 spells CASSPPGPPNQETQYF. Written as DNA, the CDR3 is TGTGCCAGCAGCCCTCCGGGGCCTCCTAACCAAGAGACCCAGTACTTC.

This chain uses TRBV5-4 with TRBJ2-7, with no clear D. Trimming took 4 bases from V and 0 from J, leaving 11 bases between them. CDR3 size: 14 residues. The V gene's germline CDR1 is SGHNT and CDR2 YYREEE (reference sequence). The CDR3 region has the DNA TGTGCCAGCAGCCGCATCGACTCCTCCTACGAGCAGTACTTC. It yields the protein CASSRIDSSYEQYF.

The V and J genes are TRBV7-2 and TRBJ1-6; TRBD1 is a possible D gene (5 bases). This CDR3 has 15 residues. V lost 4 bases and J 15 bases, leaving 22 bases between the germline ends. CDR1 and CDR2 (germline): SGHTA, FQGNSA. The CDR3 coding sequence is TGTGCCAGCAGCTCAGGGAGCTCCCAATTGGAAGGCCTCCACTTT. Its protein product is CASSSGSSQLEGLHF.

The chain uses TRBV11-2 and TRBJ2-1; TRBD2 might be the D (5 bases). The CDR3 sequence is 18 residues long. CDR1 and CDR2 from the germline V gene are SGHAT and FQNNGV. The V end lost 8 bases, the J end lost 0 bases, and 23 bases lay between the germline ends. CDR3 DNA sequence: TGTGCCAGCTCCTTTTCCCTCATAGCGCCGAGCTCCTACAATGAGCAGTTCTTC. Translated: CASSFSLIAPSSYNEQFF.

The genes are TRBV6-5 and TRBJ1-2; possible D gene TRBD1, 6 bases. V lost 4 bases and J 11 bases, leaving 17 bases between the germline ends. Per the germline V gene, CDR1 is MNHEY and CDR2 is SVGAGI. This CDR3 has 13 amino acids. The CDR3 region is CASSWGNRAVYTF. The CDR3 coding sequence is TGTGCCAGCAGTTGGGGGAACAGGGCGGTGTACACCTTC.

The CDR3 nucleotides are TGTGCCAGCAGTGACGCTGAAGCTTTCTTT. Protein product: CASSDAEAFF. This rearrangement joins TRBV6-1 to TRBJ1-1; D unresolved. CDR3 length equals 10 residues. In germline, CDR1 is MNHNS, CDR2 SASEGT. Deletions cut 3 bases from V and 6 bases from J, with 2 bases between.

To note about this clone: This specimen includes other DNA sequences encoding the same CDR3. This sequence joins TRBV19 and TRBJ2-7, with D unclear. The CDR3 has 13 amino acids. V gave up 1 base and J gave up 0 bases, with 4 bases separating them. From germline, CDR1 is LNHDA and CDR2 SQIVND (reference sequence). As DNA, the CDR3 is TGTGCCAGTAGTATAGGGGCCTCCTACGAGCAGTACTTC. It is translated as CASSIGASYEQYF.

This chain connects TRBV5-4 to TRBJ2-5; TRBD1 matches at 7 bases. The CDR3 has 15 residues. V shed 9 bases and J 5 bases; nucleotides not matched to a gene: 16. Germline values: CDR1 SGHNT, CDR2 YYREEE (reference sequence). CDR3 loop: CATKGAANPRETQYF. In DNA, the CDR3 is TGTGCCACCAAGGGGGCGGCGAACCCCCGTGAGACCCAGTACTTC.

This chain joins TRBV5-4 and TRBJ1-6; tentative D call: TRBD1 (6 bases). Germline values: CDR1 SGHNT, CDR2 YYREEE (reference sequence). The CDR3 covers 15 residues. The ends were cut back, 0 bases at V and 9 bases at J, with 13 bases in the middle. CDR3 coding DNA: TGTGCCAGCAGCTTGGGAGGGGGTGATGGTTCACCCCTCCACTTT. This sequence encodes CASSLGGGDGSPLHF.